This T cell receptor beta chain was obtained from a study of T cells in Graves' hyperthyroidism and ophthalmopathy. Amplified TCR beta CDR3 regions derived from RNA transcripts. TCR CDR3 regions were first amplified by RT-PCR with HTBI primers. One entry per CDR3 protein, called by TCRdb with MiXCR from the multiplex PCR reads. Of around 350,000 distinct CDR3 sequences listed, around 15% are singletons. Between the trimmed V and J ends, which lost 5 bases and 6 bases, there was a span of 16 bases. Germline V lookup: CDR1 MNHEY, CDR2 SMNVEV (reference sequence). The CDR3 totals 15 residues. The receptor was derived from a woman aged 60 to 75 with Graves' ophthalmopathy. Input material: blood. The V gene is TRBV27, the J gene TRBJ2-2; D unresolved. The CDR3 loop reads CASSPPDPPPGELFF. CDR3 nucleotides: TGTGCCAGCAGTCCTCCGGACCCCCCCCCCGGGGAGCTGTTTTTT.